The 25 T cell receptor beta chains given below trace back to one sample, sequenced in a study of blood T cells in healthy people across ages. Together with a sample-barcoded 5' primer, a J-beta primer mix was included in a second PCR lasting about 6 to 11 cycles. Each CDR3 protein gets one entry after TCRdb re-called the 5' RACE reads with MiXCR. The sample has over 600,000 distinct CDR3 sequences; roughly 56% are singletons. The sequenced material came from blood. Receptors were obtained from a middle-aged man in good health.

The chain uses TRBV6-5 and TRBJ1-6; TRBD1 agrees at 10 bases. The germline CDR1 and CDR2 sequences are MNHEY and SVGAGI. There are 16 residues in the CDR3. After removal of 6 bases from V and 6 bases from J, the junction contained 8 bases not matched to a gene. In nucleotides, the CDR3 is TGTGCCAGCAGCTCCGGGACAGGGGTTCCTAATTCACCCCTCCACTTT. It yields the protein CASSSGTGVPNSPLHF.

The V gene is TRBV6-5, the J gene TRBJ2-1; 9 nucleotides agree with TRBD1. The CDR3 extends over 15 amino acids. With V trimmed by 5 bases and J by 8 bases, 10 bases remained unmatched. Germline lookup yields CDR1 MNHEY and CDR2 SVGAGI. CDR3 nucleotide sequence: TGTGCCAGCAGTGACCGGGACAGGGTTTTTGATGAGCAGTTCTTC. It yields the protein CASSDRDRVFDEQFF.

The chain couples TRBV7-9 to TRBJ2-5, with D possibly being TRBD2 (6 bases). Matching the DNA end better, TRBJ2-7 makes the J call doubtful. This CDR3 comprises 15 residues. Germline CDR1 and CDR2: SEHNR and FQNEAQ (reference sequence). The CDR3 sequence: CASSLSGGKSYEQYF. DNA for the CDR3: TGTGCCAGCAGCTTATCGGGCGGGAAATCCTACGAGCAGTACTTC.

CDR3 bases: TGTGCCAGCAGTCCGACAGGGGTTGTTTCACCCCTCCACTTT. This sequence encodes CASSPTGVVSPLHF. This rearrangement joins TRBV28 to TRBJ1-6; 8 positions match TRBD1. The CDR3 consists of 14 residues. CDR1 and CDR2 from the germline V gene are MDHEN and SYDVKM. V lost 5 bases, J lost 9 bases, and 6 bases stayed unmatched.

The rearrangement uses TRBV6-5 and TRBJ2-5; D is possibly TRBD2 (5 bases). Trimming left V 4 bases short and J 1 base short, with 10 bases between. From germline, CDR1 is MNHEY and CDR2 SVGAGI. This CDR3 has 14 amino acids. In DNA form, the CDR3 reads TGTGCCAGCAGTTTCACTAGGACCCAAGAGACCCAGTACTTC. This gives the protein CASSFTRTQETQYF.

V and J are TRBV10-3 and TRBJ1-1, with unresolved D. Germline V CDR1 and CDR2: ENHRY, SYGVKD. The CDR3 totals 14 residues. Trimming shortened V by 4 bases and J by 1 base, and 10 bases separated the two germline ends. CDR3 sequence reads: CAISGAMGNTEAFF. CDR3 DNA sequence: TGTGCCATCAGTGGGGCCATGGGGAACACTGAAGCTTTCTTT.

This chain uses TRBV6-1 with TRBJ2-4, with a possible D match to TRBD2 (5 bases). Germline V gives CDR1 MNHNS, CDR2 SASEGT. Between the trimmed V and J ends, which lost 1 base and 9 bases, there was a span of 10 bases. CDR3 length: 13 amino acids. CDR3 sequence: CASSEDHEGIQYF. The CDR3 region has the DNA TGTGCCAGCAGTGAAGATCACGAGGGCATTCAGTACTTC.

At least ten counts were recorded for this clonotype. V gene TRBV4-3 combines with J gene TRBJ2-7, with a possible D match to TRBD1 (6 bases). The germline CDR1 and CDR2 sequences are LGHNA and YSLEER. Trimming removed 0 bases at V and 4 bases at J, with 7 bases between. This CDR3 contains 13 residues. The CDR3, as DNA: TGCGCCAGCAGCCAAGAAGGGGGATACGAGCAGTACTTC. Translating it yields CASSQEGGYEQYF.

The gene calls are TRBV29-1 and TRBJ1-1; 11 positions agree with TRBD1. After removal of 6 bases from V and 7 bases from J, the junction contained 7 bases not matched to a gene. The CDR3 spans 13 residues. Germline CDR1 SQVTM, CDR2 ANQGSEA. The CDR3 protein is CSVDRGLFVEAFF. The CDR3 region has the DNA TGCAGCGTGGACAGGGGGCTGTTTGTTGAAGCTTTCTTT. The whole variable domain, filled in from reference TRBV29-1 and TRBJ1-1, reads SAVISQKPSRDICQRGTSLTIQCQVDSQVTMMFWYRQQPGQSLTLIATANQGSEATYESGFVIDKFPISRPNLTFSTLTVSNMSPEDSSIYLCSVDRGLFVEAFFGQGTRLTVV.

This chain uses TRBV30 with TRBJ2-7; D not resolved. The V end was cut by 5 bases, the J end by 4 bases, with 9 bases between. Germline CDR1 and CDR2: GTSNPN and SVGIG (reference sequence). The CDR3 is 11 amino acids. The CDR3 DNA follows: TGTGCCTGGGAAAAAGGGTACGAGCAGTACTTC. Residues: CAWEKGYEQYF.

The rearrangement uses TRBV5-6 and TRBJ2-7, with 10 bases lining up with TRBD2. The J call is uncertain, as TRBJ2-5 better fits the DNA end. The CDR3 contains 16 residues. Per the germline V gene, CDR1 is SGHDT and CDR2 is YYEEEE. The chain's CDR3 is CASSLEASGRGKTQYF. CDR3 DNA: TGTGCCAGCAGCTTGGAGGCCAGCGGGAGGGGAAAGACCCAGTACTTC.

This clonotype was observed a single time. The chain carries TRBV19 and TRBJ2-3; 8 nucleotides line up with TRBD2. CDR1 and CDR2 (germline): LNHDA, SQIVND (reference sequence). The CDR3 covers 15 residues. V shed 10 bases, J shed 4 bases, and the junction held 13 bases outside the gene matches. The CDR3 protein is CATAGTRFRADTQYF. CDR3 sequence (DNA): TGTGCCACAGCCGGGACTAGATTCAGGGCAGATACGCAGTATTTT.

The gene calls are TRBV12-3 or TRBV12-4 and TRBJ2-2; D ambiguous. V lost 4 bases to trimming and J lost 1 base, with 7 bases between them. The CDR3 extends over 14 amino acids. The CDR3 coding sequence is TGTGCCAGCAGTTCCCGGAAGAACACCGGGGAGCTGTTTTTT. Translation gives CASSSRKNTGELFF.

Only a few counts were recorded for this clonotype. CDR3 loop: CASSSRSSGNIQYF. CDR3 DNA sequence: TGTGCCAGCAGCTCCAGGTCATCGGGAAACATTCAGTACTTC. V gene TRBV7-2 combines with J gene TRBJ2-4; no firm D call. V was shortened by 4 bases and J by 6 bases, with 13 bases between the two germline ends. From germline, CDR1 is SGHTA and CDR2 FQGNSA. This CDR3 is built from 14 residues.

The chain couples TRBV7-8 to TRBJ2-1, with a possible D match to TRBD1 (6 bases). This CDR3 has 16 amino acids. Between the trimmed V and J ends, which lost 4 bases and 4 bases, there was a span of 17 bases. Per the germline V gene, CDR1 is SGHVS and CDR2 is FQNEAQ. The CDR3 DNA is TGTGCCAGCAGCTCCCCCGACAGGAGCCAATACAATGAGCAGTTCTTC. Translating it yields CASSSPDRSQYNEQFF.

This chain links TRBV11-2 with TRBJ2-7; 7 bases are shared with TRBD1. In germline, CDR1 is SGHAT, CDR2 FQNNGV. The CDR3 sequence is 14 residues long. V lost 5 bases and J lost 4; bases outside the gene matches: 8. CDR3 nucleotide sequence: TGTGCCAGCAGCCCACAGGGGTATCGATACGAGCAGTACTTC. This gives the protein CASSPQGYRYEQYF.

The V and J genes are TRBV5-4 and TRBJ2-7; a weak D match, TRBD1 (6 bases). The V end was cut by 4 bases, the J end by 1 base, with 12 bases between. The CDR3 contains 14 residues. CDR1 and CDR2 (germline): SGHNT, YYREEE (reference sequence). The chain's CDR3 is CASSTSTGSYEQYF. Here the CDR3 DNA reads TGTGCCAGCAGCACGTCGACAGGATCCTACGAGCAGTACTTC.

The CDR3 spells CASSPRGTVQNYEQYF. CDR3 sequence (DNA): TGTGCCAGCAGTCCCCGGGGGACAGTCCAAAACTACGAGCAGTACTTC. The chain couples TRBV25-1 to TRBJ2-7; D perhaps matches TRBD1 (7 bases). The CDR3 length is 16 residues. Germline lookup yields CDR1 MGHDK and CDR2 SYGVNS. V was trimmed by 5 bases and J by 3 bases, leaving 20 bases between them.

The V gene is TRBV5-1, the J gene TRBJ2-1; D not resolved. The germline CDR1 and CDR2 sequences are SGHRS and YFSETQ. The CDR3 runs 12 residues. V gave up 0 bases and J gave up 10 bases, with 8 bases separating them. The DNA of the CDR3 is TGCGCCAGCAGCTTGGCTGGCATCGAGCAGTTCTTC. This codes for CASSLAGIEQFF.

The V gene is TRBV20-1, the J gene TRBJ2-7, with a tentative D call TRBD1 (6 bases). The germline V gene has CDR1 DFQATT and CDR2 SNEGSKA (reference sequence). This CDR3 is built from 13 residues. The germline V and J ends were trimmed by 5 bases and 2 bases, with 13 bases remaining between them. CDR3 amino acids: CSAVLRDTYEQYF. CDR3 DNA sequence: TGCAGTGCTGTCCTCCGGGACACCTACGAGCAGTACTTC.

This clonotype was seen a few times. The J gene is TRBJ2-1, the V gene TRBV28; maybe TRBD1 (5 bases). The CDR3 sequence is 14 residues long. Germline V gene data show CDR1 as MDHEN and CDR2 as SYDVKM. The germline V and J ends were trimmed by 6 bases and 3 bases, with 12 bases remaining between them. The CDR3 sequence is CASSLGVLYNEQFF. The DNA of the CDR3 is TGTGCCAGCAGCTTAGGGGTTCTCTACAATGAGCAGTTCTTC.

This rearrangement joins TRBV9 to TRBJ1-6; no clear D. CDR3 length: 14 residues. Germline values: CDR1 SGDLS, CDR2 YYNGEE. Between the trimmed V and J ends, which lost 0 bases and 8 bases, there was a span of 9 bases. CDR3 coding DNA: TGTGCCAGCAGCGTAGAATCTGGAGATTCACCCCTCCACTTT. It encodes CASSVESGDSPLHF.

The chain has TRBV7-9 and TRBJ2-5, with 8 positions matching TRBD1. Germline CDR1 reads SEHNR; CDR2 reads FQNEAQ (reference sequence). This CDR3 spans 16 amino acids. The V segment lost 5 bases and the J segment 11 bases; nucleotides outside the gene matches: 19. CDR3: CASSVGTGPGFSEQYF. CDR3 DNA: TGTGCCAGCAGCGTTGGGACAGGCCCAGGGTTTAGTGAGCAGTACTTC.

The chain recombines TRBV2 with TRBJ1-2; unclear D gene. The germline V gene encodes CDR1 SNHLY and CDR2 FYNNEI. The CDR3 is 12 residues long. V gave up 4 bases and J gave up 6 bases, with 9 bases separating them. For the CDR3, the DNA is TGTGCCAGCAGTGTTTTAGGCCATGGCTACACCTTC. Translated: CASSVLGHGYTF.

This clonotype came up once. This chain links TRBV14 with TRBJ2-3; D is undetermined. Germline V gives CDR1 SGHDN, CDR2 FVKESK. CDR3 size: 16 residues. The V end was cut by 0 bases, the J end by 2 bases, with 12 bases between. Here the CDR3 DNA reads TGTGCCAGCAGCCAAGATCCAACAGCAGTCACAGATACGCAGTATTTT. Encoded protein: CASSQDPTAVTDTQYF.